Sequencing of this TCR beta chain was carried out in a study of blood T cells in healthy people across ages. Using a J-beta primer mix together with a sample-barcoded 5' primer, a second PCR was run for roughly 6 to 11 cycles. TCRdb re-called the 5' RACE reads with MiXCR, one entry per CDR3 protein. The data hold roughly 930,000 distinct CDR3 sequences, with 45% to 50% observed a single time. This clonotype showed up just a few times. With 0 bases removed from V and 10 bases from J, the gap between germline ends came to 7 bases. The germline V gene encodes CDR1 SGHTA and CDR2 FQGNSA. The CDR3 is 12 residues long.

The chain recombines TRBV7-2 with TRBJ2-1, with D uncertain. This TCR derives from a man younger than 40 in good health. Sequenced material: blood. CDR3 in amino acids: CASSLAGYEQFF. CDR3 DNA sequence: TGTGCCAGCAGCTTAGCTGGGTACGAGCAGTTCTTC.